A single sample is the source of the 7 T cell receptor beta chains below, sequenced in a study of regulatory T cells in long-lasting Graves disease. Time point indicated: persistent/refractory GD, antithyroid drugs over 5 years with positive TRAb. Researchers made the TCR library from RNA that was extracted from PBMCs. Investigators prepared the TCR beta libraries by applying iRepertoire HTBI primers and Arm-PCR of CDR3 regions. TCRdb re-analysed the multiplex PCR reads in MiXCR, keeping a single row per CDR3 protein. The table records approximately 380,000 distinct CDR3 sequences, 20% of them present only once. Here the sequenced sample was peripheral blood mononuclear cells (PBMCs), taken when the disease was refractory, from a patient treated with antithyroid drugs. The source is a female donor with Graves disease.

This clonotype came up many times. Sequence at one end of the junction differs from germline and may be a read error. V is TRBV7-7 and J is TRBJ2-7; TRBD1 matches 12 bases. This CDR3 comprises 14 residues. Germline lookup yields CDR1 SSHAT and CDR2 FNYEAQ (reference sequence). The CDR3 DNA reads as TGTGCTAGCAGCATCGGGACAGGGGGCGGCGAGCAGTACTTC. Amino acids: CASSIGTGGGEQYF.

This clonotype has only a few counts. The rearrangement uses TRBV5-1 and TRBJ1-3, with unresolved D. Trimming stripped 4 bases from V and 4 bases from J, with 18 bases between. Looked up from germline, CDR1 is SGHRS and CDR2 is YFSETQ. This CDR3 is built from 16 residues. Here the CDR3 reads CASSREGGIAGNTIYF. Here the CDR3 DNA reads TGCGCCAGCAGCCGGGAAGGCGGTATAGCAGGAAACACCATATATTTT.

This clonotype was seen many times. V gene TRBV7-8 combines with J gene TRBJ2-7, with 10 bases matching TRBD1. Per germline, CDR1 SGHVS and CDR2 FQNEAQ. J gave up 2 bases and V 5 bases, and 6 bases lay outside the gene matches. This CDR3 region has 15 residues. The CDR3 loop reads CASSPGTGATYEQYF. In DNA form, the CDR3 reads TGTGCCAGCAGCCCCGGGACAGGGGCAACCTACGAGCAGTACTTC.

This clonotype has a count of ten or more. The chain has TRBV30 and TRBJ2-7; 7 bases line up with TRBD1. V trimming: 1 base; J trimming: 6 bases; junction bases outside the gene matches: 0. The CDR3 is 11 residues long. Looked up from germline, CDR1 is GTSNPN and CDR2 is SVGIG (reference sequence). CDR3 DNA: TGTGCCTGGAGTGACAGGGGCGAGCAGTACTTC. Residues: CAWSDRGEQYF. Complete variable domain (other parts from reference TRBV30 and TRBJ2-7): SQTIHQWPATLVQPVGSPLSLECTVEGTSNPNLYWYRQAAGRGLQLLFYSVGIGQISSEVPQNLSASRPQDRQFILSSKKLLLSDSGFYLCAWSDRGEQYFGPGTRLTVT.

This clonotype was counted at least ten times. The chain has TRBV27 and TRBJ2-7; a possible D gene is TRBD2 (6 bases). V lost 6 bases to trimming and J lost 5 bases, with 17 bases between them. This CDR3 is built from 14 residues. Germline V gives CDR1 MNHEY, CDR2 SMNVEV (reference sequence). The CDR3 DNA is TGTGCCAGCAGGGCTGACGGGGGATGGCACGAGCAGTACTTC. Protein: CASRADGGWHEQYF.

This clonotype was found many times. The chain combines TRBV11-2 with TRBJ1-3; the D is unclear. V lost 6 bases and J lost 1, with 4 bases in between. Germline lookup yields CDR1 SGHAT and CDR2 FQNNGV. The CDR3 spans 12 residues. CDR3 sequence reads: CASSNSGNTIYF. The CDR3, as DNA: TGTGCCAGCAGTAATTCTGGAAACACCATATATTTT. The variable domain in full, with the rest retrieved from reference TRBV11-2 and TRBJ1-3, is EAGVAQSPRYKIIEKRQSVAFWCNPISGHATLYWYQQILGQGPKLLIQFQNNGVVDDSQLPKDRFSAERLKGVDSTLKIQPAKLEDSAVYLCASSNSGNTIYFGEGSWLTVV.

The chain joins TRBV7-9 to TRBJ1-5; D is perhaps TRBD1 (5 bases). CDR1 is SEHNR and CDR2 is FQNEAQ in the germline V gene (reference sequence). This CDR3 contains 18 residues. Trimming stripped 5 bases from V and 0 bases from J, with 20 bases between. The CDR3 loop reads CASSPSGAGRYSNQPQHF. The CDR3 DNA follows: TGTGCCAGCAGCCCTAGTGGGGCAGGGCGGTATAGCAATCAGCCCCAGCATTTT.